A single sample gave rise to the 32 T cell receptor beta chains below, sequenced in a study of shared clonotypes between healthy human individuals. CD45RO-negative cells were positively selected for CCR7, leaving out terminally differentiated effector memory CD45RA+ cells. Some clones are missing from TCRdb's copy, which holds only in-frame ones; the method was immunoSEQ multiplex PCR. The table shows roughly 1,800,000 clones, with less than 95% occurring only once. Input material: naive CD8+ T cells sorted from blood. Source of these receptors: a young man in good health.

The chain couples TRBV7-9 to TRBJ2-1; 10 bases match TRBD2. The CDR3 extends over 14 amino acids. V was clipped by 4 bases and J by 9 bases; unmatched bases: 6. Germline lookup yields CDR1 SEHNR and CDR2 FQNEAQ (reference sequence). The CDR3 nucleotides are TGTGCCAGCAGCTGGCTAGCGGGGGTGGGTGAGCAGTTCTTC. Translation gives CASSWLAGVGEQFF. Full variable domain (outside the CDR3, taken from reference TRBV7-9 and TRBJ2-1): DTGVSQNPRHKITKRGQNVTFRCDPISEHNRLYWYRQTLGQGPEFLTYFQNEAQLEKSRLLSDRFSAERPKGSFSTLEIQRTEQGDSAMYLCASSWLAGVGEQFFGPGTRLTVL.

This clone was seen once. The chain has TRBV12-5 and TRBJ1-5; TRBD1 might be the D (6 bases). The CDR3 has 15 amino acids. Trimming shortened V by 2 bases and J by 4 bases, and 12 bases separated the two germline ends. Germline CDR1 and CDR2: LGHNT and FRNRAP. This CDR3 reads CASGLTGHGNQPQHF. As DNA, the CDR3 is TGTGCTAGTGGTTTGACGGGACACGGGAATCAGCCCCAGCATTTT. The full variable domain, with the rest looked up from reference TRBV12-5 and TRBJ1-5, is DARVTQTPRHKVTEMGQEVTMRCQPILGHNTVFWYRQTMMQGLELLAYFRNRAPLDDSGMPKDRFSAEMPDATLATLKIQPSEPRDSAVYFCASGLTGHGNQPQHFGDGTRLSIL.

CDR3 residues: CASSPTGEGADTQYF. The DNA for the CDR3 is TGTGCCAGCAGCCCGACAGGGGAAGGGGCAGATACGCAGTATTTT. The rearrangement joins TRBV6-5 to TRBJ2-3; 8 nucleotides match TRBD1. V lost 6 bases, J lost 4 bases, and 9 bases stayed unmatched. The CDR3 length is 15 residues. CDR1 is MNHEY, CDR2 SVGAGI, per germline.

This clone was detected once. The CDR3 DNA sequence: TGCAGCGTTGAAGATGGCGAGCGGGGGGGCGGTGAGCAGTTCTTC. Its translation: CSVEDGERGGGEQFF. V is TRBV29-1 and J is TRBJ2-1, with 10 bases identical to TRBD2. V lost 0 bases and J lost 9; bases outside the gene matches: 8. The CDR3 consists of 15 residues. CDR1 and CDR2 from the germline V gene are SQVTM and ANQGSEA.

The chain carries TRBV5-3 and TRBJ2-7; no reliable D call. TRBV5-3 falls under the ORF class, with uncertain function. CDR3 length equals 12 residues. V dropped 4 bases and J dropped 3 bases, with 8 bases sitting between them. The CDR3 DNA follows: TGTGCCAGAAGCCCCGGTGTCTACGAGCAGTACTTC. As protein: CARSPGVYEQYF.

The chain is built from TRBV23-1 and TRBJ1-1, with D possibly being TRBD1 (6 bases). TRBV23-1 falls under the ORF class, with uncertain function. This CDR3 has 14 residues. V lost 3 bases, J lost 6 bases, and 14 bases lay in between. The DNA of the CDR3 is TGCGCCAGCAGTCATCCAGGGGTTCGCGCTGAAGCTTTCTTT. It specifies CASSHPGVRAEAFF.

The V gene is TRBV13, the J gene TRBJ1-4; no clear D gene. CDR3 length: 15 residues. V was cut by 5 bases and J by 5 bases, with 15 bases left in between. Germline V gene sequence: CDR1 PRHDT, CDR2 FYEKMQ (reference sequence). The CDR3 sequence is CASSAPPSGNEKLFF. The CDR3 DNA is TGTGCCAGCAGCGCCCCGCCGTCGGGGAATGAAAAACTGTTTTTT.

The chain combines TRBV6-5 with TRBJ2-1, with D unclear. Germline V gene lookup returns CDR1 MNHEY and CDR2 SVGAGI. CDR3 length: 14 amino acids. V shed 4 bases and J shed 7 bases, with 14 bases lying between them. The CDR3 protein is CASSSLVGLNEQFF. For the CDR3, the DNA is TGTGCCAGCAGTTCCCTAGTAGGATTGAATGAGCAGTTCTTC.

With respect to this clone: Other DNA variants within this sample encode the same CDR3. V usage is TRBV27 and J usage is TRBJ2-7; weak D call: TRBD2 (6 bases). Germline loops: CDR1 MNHEY, CDR2 SMNVEV (reference sequence). The CDR3 totals 13 residues. With 6 bases removed from V and 1 base from J, the gap between germline ends came to 10 bases. CDR3: CASRGGGSYEQYF. The CDR3 DNA reads as TGTGCCAGCAGGGGGGGAGGTTCCTACGAGCAGTACTTC.

A remark on this clone: Within the sample, other DNA sequences also encode this same CDR3. The chain is built from TRBV28 and TRBJ2-1, with no clear D. Germline V lookup: CDR1 MDHEN, CDR2 SYDVKM. V was trimmed by 5 bases and J by 4 bases, leaving 6 bases between them. The CDR3 covers 12 residues. The CDR3 here is CASSPTYNEQFF. The CDR3 DNA reads TGTGCCAGCAGTCCAACTTACAATGAGCAGTTCTTC.

The chain combines TRBV29-1 with TRBJ2-1; the D gene is possibly TRBD1 (5 bases). Germline lookup yields CDR1 SQVTM and CDR2 ANQGSEA. This CDR3 region has 13 residues. V was pared by 3 bases and J by 9 bases, with 15 bases between. CDR3 loop: CSVDPAGLSEQFF. DNA of the CDR3: TGCAGCGTTGACCCGGCAGGGTTGAGTGAGCAGTTCTTC.

V gene TRBV4-3 combines with J gene TRBJ1-6; 8 bases fit TRBD1. CDR3 length equals 16 residues. CDR1 LGHNA and CDR2 YSLEER come from the germline V gene. Losses at the gene ends were 1 base for V and 7 bases for J; bases not matched to a gene: 6. The CDR3 spells CASSQGQGARNSPLHF. As DNA, the CDR3 is TGCGCCAGCAGCCAAGGGCAGGGGGCGCGGAATTCACCCCTCCACTTT.

The chain joins TRBV29-1 to TRBJ2-1; TRBD2 matches at 7 bases. Unmatched junction bases numbered 8, after V lost 3 bases and J lost 9 bases. Looked up from germline, CDR1 is SQVTM and CDR2 is ANQGSEA. This CDR3 comprises 13 residues. The CDR3 loop is CSVEAGEFSEQFF. The CDR3, as DNA: TGCAGCGTTGAGGCGGGAGAATTCAGTGAGCAGTTCTTC.

V is TRBV30 and J is TRBJ2-1; possibly TRBD1 for D (5 bases). The CDR3 sequence is 16 residues long. Germline values: CDR1 GTSNPN, CDR2 SVGIG (reference sequence). Trimming cost V 3 bases and J 3 bases, with 18 bases left between them. The DNA for the CDR3 is TGTGCCTGGAGCGGTCTAGGGGCCAGGGACTACAATGAGCAGTTCTTC. Its protein product is CAWSGLGARDYNEQFF.

The chain links TRBV9 to TRBJ1-1; 10 nucleotides agree with TRBD1. CDR1 SGDLS and CDR2 YYNGEE come from the germline V gene. The V gene end was trimmed by 0 bases and the J gene end by 6 bases; junction bases not matched to a gene: 8. The CDR3 length is 16 residues. The CDR3, as DNA: TGTGCCAGCAGCGTAGAGACAGGGGGCTCCCCCGCTGAAGCTTTCTTT. This encodes CASSVETGGSPAEAFF.

The V call is TRBV6-6, the J call TRBJ1-2; D is unclear. Germline values: CDR1 MNHNY, CDR2 SVGAGI (reference sequence). The V gene lost 5 bases and the J gene lost 8 bases, with 18 bases spanning the gap. The CDR3 runs 14 residues. DNA of the CDR3: TGTGCCAGCAGTCCGACAAGGTCGAATGAGGGCTACACCTTC. It encodes CASSPTRSNEGYTF.

Concerning this clone: In this CDR3 the conserved last residue, phenylalanine or tryptophan, is missing, so a read error is likely. V and J are TRBV6-5 and TRBJ1-2; no reliable D call. This CDR3 comprises 14 residues. V lost 0 bases and J lost 3, with 8 bases in between. Germline assignment: CDR1 MNHEY and CDR2 SVGAGI. The CDR3: CASSYSEGDYGYTS. DNA of the CDR3: TGTGCCAGCAGTTACTCGGAGGGAGACTATGGCTACACCTCC.

The chain carries TRBV4-3 and TRBJ2-1; D gene ambiguous. This CDR3 spans 15 amino acids. The germline CDR1 and CDR2 sequences are LGHNA and YSLEER. V lost 5 bases and J 2 bases, leaving 13 bases between the germline ends. The CDR3 reads CASSVSRAAYNEQFF. The CDR3 DNA reads as TGCGCCAGCAGCGTTAGCCGGGCCGCCTACAATGAGCAGTTCTTC.

The rearrangement links TRBV11-2 to TRBJ2-7; D might be TRBD2 (5 bases). The germline V gene has CDR1 SGHAT and CDR2 FQNNGV. Trimming left V 5 bases short and J 2 bases short, with 16 bases between. The CDR3 runs to 15 residues. In nucleotides, the CDR3 is TGTGCCAGCAGCGAGGGAACCGACACGGCCTACGAGCAGTACTTC. Its translation: CASSEGTDTAYEQYF. Together with reference TRBV11-2 and TRBJ2-7, the CDR3 gives the full variable domain: EAGVAQSPRYKIIEKRQSVAFWCNPISGHATLYWYQQILGQGPKLLIQFQNNGVVDDSQLPKDRFSAERLKGVDSTLKIQPAKLEDSAVYLCASSEGTDTAYEQYFGPGTRLTVT.

The chain carries TRBV5-6 and TRBJ2-7; D uncertain. Trimming took 7 bases from V and 3 from J, leaving 14 bases between them. CDR1 is SGHDT, CDR2 YYEEEE, per germline. CDR3 size: 13 residues. DNA of the CDR3: TGTGCCAGCTGCGGCAGCCTAGACTACGAGCAGTACTTC. Protein sequence: CASCGSLDYEQYF. Full variable domain (outside the CDR3, taken from reference TRBV5-6 and TRBJ2-7): DAGVTQSPTHLIKTRGQQVTLRCSPKSGHDTVSWYQQALGQGPQFIFQYYEEEERQRGNFPDRFSGHQFPNYSSELNVNALLLGDSALYLCASCGSLDYEQYFGPGTRLTVT.

The chain links TRBV5-1 to TRBJ1-1; D unresolved. Germline V CDR1 and CDR2: SGHRS, YFSETQ. CDR3 length equals 11 residues. Trimming pared 2 bases from V and 9 bases from J, leaving 8 bases between. The CDR3: CASSFEEQAFF. CDR3 bases: TGCGCCAGCAGCTTCGAGGAACAAGCTTTCTTT.

This clone has only one observation. The chain joins TRBV7-9 to TRBJ1-3, with TRBD1 matching 8 bases. Trimming cost V 6 bases and J 4 bases; bases outside gene matches: 5. CDR3 length equals 14 residues. Germline CDR1 reads SEHNR; CDR2 reads FQNEAQ (reference sequence). The CDR3 sequence: CASRPGQAGNTIYF. The DNA for the CDR3 is TGTGCCAGCAGACCGGGACAGGCAGGAAACACCATATATTTT.

CDR3 in amino acids: CAISESQPFSGRIYEQYF. CDR3 nucleotide sequence: TGTGCCATCAGTGAGTCCCAGCCTTTTAGCGGGAGGATATACGAGCAGTACTTC. V and J are TRBV10-3 and TRBJ2-7; 10 bases match TRBD2. Trimming took 0 bases from V and 4 from J; bases not matched to a gene: 12. The CDR3 is 18 amino acids. Germline lookup yields CDR1 ENHRY and CDR2 SYGVKD.

The V call is TRBV14, the J call TRBJ2-7, with D perhaps matching TRBD1 (5 bases). V lost 0 bases and J 3 bases, leaving 18 bases between the germline ends. The CDR3 is 17 residues long. In germline, CDR1 is SGHDN, CDR2 FVKESK. This CDR3 is CASSQEFQGMAYYEQYF. The CDR3 DNA follows: TGTGCCAGCAGCCAAGAATTTCAGGGAATGGCTTACTACGAGCAGTACTTC.

The rearrangement uses TRBV7-2 and TRBJ2-1, with 9 bases that match TRBD2. The CDR3 consists of 16 residues. With 2 bases clipped from V and 4 bases from J, the junction kept 6 bases outside the gene matches. CDR1 is SGHTA and CDR2 is FQGNSA in the germline V gene. The CDR3 DNA reads TGTGCCAGCAGCTTATCGGCTAGCGGGACGTACAATGAGCAGTTCTTC. This gives the protein CASSLSASGTYNEQFF.

The chain links TRBV15 to TRBJ1-1; tentative D call: TRBD1 (6 bases). CDR1 is LNHNV and CDR2 is YYDKDF in the germline V gene (reference sequence). Between the trimmed V and J ends, which lost 0 bases and 1 base, there was a span of 12 bases. The CDR3 is 16 amino acids. The CDR3 is CATSREAGERNTEAFF. CDR3 bases: TGTGCCACCAGCAGAGAGGCAGGGGAGAGGAACACTGAAGCTTTCTTT.

This CDR3 is CSVESGVVGYGYTF. Written as DNA, the CDR3 is TGCAGCGTTGAATCCGGGGTAGTGGGCTATGGCTACACCTTC. The rearrangement uses TRBV29-1 and TRBJ1-2; the D is unclear. This CDR3 is built from 14 residues. The germline V gene has CDR1 SQVTM and CDR2 ANQGSEA. Deletions cut 2 bases from V and 4 bases from J, with 14 bases between.

The chain joins TRBV25-1 to TRBJ2-3, with D perhaps TRBD1 or TRBD2 (5 bases each). The CDR3 is 14 amino acids. Trimming pared 3 bases from V and 4 bases from J, leaving 11 bases between. Germline CDR1 and CDR2: MGHDK and SYGVNS. The CDR3: CASSEIGGPDTQYF. The CDR3 DNA sequence: TGTGCCAGCAGTGAGATTGGGGGTCCAGATACGCAGTATTTT.

The V gene is TRBV6-5, the J gene TRBJ2-3; 11 positions match TRBD2. The CDR3 spans 14 residues. J was trimmed by 4 bases and V by 7 bases; bases with no gene match: 4. From germline, CDR1 is MNHEY and CDR2 SVGAGI. DNA for the CDR3: TGTGCCAGCACCGGACTAGCGGGCCCAGATACGCAGTATTTT. This translates into CASTGLAGPDTQYF.

The gene calls are TRBV30 and TRBJ1-2; tentatively, D is TRBD1 (5 bases). Germline loops: CDR1 GTSNPN, CDR2 SVGIG (reference sequence). CDR3 length equals 15 residues. Trimming left V 4 bases short and J 5 bases short, with 20 bases between. This CDR3 reads CAWTATVGSSYGYTF. The CDR3, as DNA: TGTGCCTGGACCGCGACAGTAGGATCTTCTTATGGCTACACCTTC.

This clone was counted a single time. This rearrangement joins TRBV11-2 to TRBJ2-2; 12 bases fit TRBD1. The CDR3 loop spans 18 amino acids. CDR1 SGHAT and CDR2 FQNNGV come from the germline V gene. J was trimmed by 5 bases and V by 5 bases; bases with no gene match: 12. The CDR3 reads CASSPLPGQGAWTGELFF. In DNA form, the CDR3 reads TGTGCCAGCAGCCCCCTCCCGGGACAGGGGGCGTGGACCGGGGAGCTGTTTTTT.

The chain is built from TRBV27 and TRBJ2-2; 7 positions agree with TRBD2. Germline CDR1 reads MNHEY; CDR2 reads SMNVEV (reference sequence). The CDR3 consists of 16 residues. V trimming: 6 bases; J trimming: 4 bases; junction bases outside the gene matches: 11. The CDR3 nucleotides are TGTGCCAGCAGACCCACGACTAGCTGGGGCACCGGGGAGCTGTTTTTT. It specifies CASRPTTSWGTGELFF.